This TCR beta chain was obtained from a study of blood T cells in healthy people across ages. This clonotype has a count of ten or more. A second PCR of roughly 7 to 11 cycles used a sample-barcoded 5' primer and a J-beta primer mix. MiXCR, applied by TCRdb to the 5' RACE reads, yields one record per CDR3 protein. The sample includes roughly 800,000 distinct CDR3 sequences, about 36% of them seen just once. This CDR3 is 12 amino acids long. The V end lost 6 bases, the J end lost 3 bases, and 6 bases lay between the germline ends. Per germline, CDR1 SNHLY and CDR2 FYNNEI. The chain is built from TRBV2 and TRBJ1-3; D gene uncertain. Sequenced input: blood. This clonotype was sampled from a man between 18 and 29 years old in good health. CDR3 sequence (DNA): TGTGCCAGCAGGAGAAGTGGAAACACCATATATTTT. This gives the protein CASRRSGNTIYF. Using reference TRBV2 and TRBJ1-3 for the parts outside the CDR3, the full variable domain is EPEVTQTPSHQVTQMGQEVILRCVPISNHLYFYWYRQILGQKVEFLVSFYNNEISEKSEIFDDQFSVERPDGSNFTLKIRSTKLEDSAMYFCASRRSGNTIYFGEGSWLTVV.